The 10 T cell receptor beta chains below all came from one sample that was sequenced in a study of cytomegalovirus exposure and HLA in healthy donors. The PCR was carried out with 60 Vbeta primers and 13 Jbeta primers. Repertoires were generated with immunoSEQ multiplex PCR, while TCRdb's copy carries only in-frame clones and drops some. The profile shows under 200,000 clones, roughly 13% of them singletons. The sample was PBMCs. These receptors all stem from a man between 45 and 60 years old in good health and CMV-seropositive.

This clone appeared a few times. Other DNA sequences in the same sample also yield this CDR3. This chain links TRBV11-3 with TRBJ1-1; D ambiguous. Germline values: CDR1 SGHNT, CDR2 YENEEA. The CDR3 consists of 14 residues. Trimming stripped 1 base from V and 0 bases from J, with 6 bases between. CDR3 DNA sequence: TGTGCCAGCAGCTTAGGGGCAGTGAACACTGAAGCTTTCTTT. Amino acid sequence: CASSLGAVNTEAFF.

The rearrangement joins TRBV28 to TRBJ1-2; 8 bases match TRBD1. The germline V gene encodes CDR1 MDHEN and CDR2 SYDVKM. V trimming: 6 bases; J trimming: 3 bases; junction bases outside the gene matches: 9. CDR3 length equals 15 residues. The CDR3 coding sequence is TGTGCCAGCAGACGATCAGGGGGCGCGGACTATGGCTACACCTTC. Protein product: CASRRSGGADYGYTF.

V is TRBV14 and J is TRBJ1-2; 7 bases agree with TRBD1. Trimming at V came to 3 bases and at J to 8 bases, leaving 18 bases not matched to a gene. Per the germline V gene, CDR1 is SGHDN and CDR2 is FVKESK. This CDR3 region has 17 residues. The CDR3, as DNA: TGTGCCAGCAGCCACAGAGCCCTACAGGGGACGGTTAAAGGCTACACCTTC. Translated: CASSHRALQGTVKGYTF.

This clone was counted a few times. The gene calls are TRBV2 and TRBJ2-3; D is ambiguous. The germline gives CDR1 SNHLY, CDR2 FYNNEI. Trimming took off 1 base at V and 6 bases at J, with 11 bases between the two ends. CDR3 length equals 14 residues. DNA for the CDR3: TGTGCCAGCAGTGAAGAGAGCCCGTGGGATACGCAGTATTTT. Translation: CASSEESPWDTQYF.

This clone was counted between two and nine times. The V call is TRBV7-2, the J call TRBJ2-1, with D possibly being TRBD2 (6 bases). CDR1 is SGHTA, CDR2 FQGNSA, per germline. The V end lost 7 bases, the J end lost 4 bases, and 11 bases lay between the germline ends. CDR3 length equals 13 residues. This CDR3 is CASTRDFYNEQFF. CDR3 bases: TGTGCCAGCACCCGGGACTTTTACAATGAGCAGTTCTTC.

The V call is TRBV7-2, the J call TRBJ2-1, with TRBD1 matching over 7 bases. This CDR3 has 12 amino acids. Germline CDR1 and CDR2: SGHTA and FQGNSA. Trimming cost V 5 bases and J 14 bases; bases outside gene matches: 9. CDR3 protein: CASSASDRLEFF. CDR3 sequence (DNA): TGTGCCAGCAGCGCCTCGGACAGGCTCGAGTTCTTC.

The J gene is TRBJ2-2, the V gene TRBV28; TRBD1 matches 7 bases. Germline trimming cut 6 bases from V and 9 bases from J; bases unmatched to any gene: 13. The germline V gene encodes CDR1 MDHEN and CDR2 SYDVKM. The length of the CDR3 is 15 residues. CDR3 loop: CASRSTGTDGRELFF. Written as DNA, the CDR3 is TGTGCCAGCAGATCTACCGGGACAGACGGAAGGGAGCTGTTTTTT.

With regard to this clone: The same CDR3 can be traced to other DNA sequences in this sample. The chain couples TRBV7-2 to TRBJ2-5; the D gene is possibly TRBD2 (5 bases). The CDR3 has 13 residues. The V gene's germline CDR1 is SGHTA and CDR2 FQGNSA. V dropped 1 base and J dropped 4 bases, with 7 bases sitting between them. CDR3 DNA sequence: TGTGCCAGCAGCTTAGGCGGGCGAGAGACCCAGTACTTC. Its protein is CASSLGGRETQYF. Complete variable domain (other parts from reference TRBV7-2 and TRBJ2-5): GAGVSQSPSNKVTEKGKDVELRCDPISGHTALYWYRQSLGQGLEFLIYFQGNSAPDKSGLPSDRFSAERTGGSVSTLTIQRTQQEDSAVYLCASSLGGRETQYFGPGTRLLVL.

This rearrangement joins TRBV19 to TRBJ1-6, with TRBD1 matching over 10 bases. J gave up 10 bases and V 5 bases, and 8 bases lay outside the gene matches. Looked up from germline, CDR1 is LNHDA and CDR2 is SQIVND (reference sequence). The CDR3 has 15 residues. CDR3 amino acids: CASSARQGAQSPLHF. DNA for the CDR3: TGTGCCAGTAGTGCCAGACAGGGGGCTCAATCACCCCTCCACTTT.

This clone was seen more than once but under ten times. The rearrangement uses TRBV9 and TRBJ1-2, with TRBD1 as a possible D gene (5 bases). Deletions cut 6 bases from V and 6 bases from J, with 18 bases between. CDR1 and CDR2 (germline): SGDLS, YYNGEE. This CDR3 region has 14 residues. The CDR3 bases are TGTGCCAGCACCGCATTGATGGCAGGGCATGGCTACACCTTC. It specifies CASTALMAGHGYTF.